These 28 T cell receptor beta chains share one sample of origin, sequenced in a study of CD8+ T cells in alopecia areata. Following extraction, RNA underwent reverse transcription to cDNA, which served as the sequencing template. The data were produced by immunoSEQ multiplex PCR, yet TCRdb's version contains in-frame clones alone and is incomplete. The sample gives around 50,000 clones, approximately 96% of which show up once; about 26% is in the top ten. Sequenced here: CD8+ T cells sorted from blood, sampled at week 0. The receptor set was obtained from a human donor with alopecia areata.

The gene calls are TRBV7-9 and TRBJ1-1; D uncertain. CDR1 is SEHNR, CDR2 FQNEAQ, per germline (reference sequence). V gave up 0 bases and J gave up 8 bases, with 7 bases separating them. The CDR3 runs 12 residues. CDR3 sequence (DNA): TGTGCCAGCAGCTTAGCCGGCAGGGAAGCTTTCTTT. It is translated as CASSLAGREAFF.

The genes are TRBV29-1 and TRBJ1-2; perhaps TRBD1 as D (5 bases). V was cut by 0 bases and J by 4 bases, with 6 bases left in between. Per germline, CDR1 SQVTM and CDR2 ANQGSEA. This CDR3 has 12 residues. CDR3 in amino acids: CSVEDGAYGYTF. DNA for the CDR3: TGCAGCGTTGAAGATGGGGCCTATGGCTACACCTTC.

The chain carries TRBV4-3 and TRBJ2-7, with 8 bases matching TRBD2. This CDR3 spans 16 amino acids. Germline CDR1 and CDR2: LGHNA and YSLEER. The V gene end was trimmed by 0 bases and the J gene end by 6 bases; junction bases not matched to a gene: 10. Written as DNA, the CDR3 is TGCGCCAGCAGCCAAGATTTTCCCCCGGGAGGGGGCGAGCAGTACTTC. Its protein product is CASSQDFPPGGGEQYF.

The rearrangement joins TRBV5-1 to TRBJ2-1, with 8 bases lining up with TRBD1. The CDR3 has 14 amino acids. Germline CDR1 is SGHRS and CDR2 is YFSETQ. The V and J ends lost 0 bases and 8 bases, in that order; junction bases with no gene match: 4. DNA of the CDR3: TGCGCCAGCAGCTTGGGGACAGGGATCCATGAGCAGTTCTTC. Its translation: CASSLGTGIHEQFF.

The chain has TRBV4-3 and TRBJ1-4; weak D call: TRBD1 (5 bases). Germline loops: CDR1 LGHNA, CDR2 YSLEER. CDR3 length: 14 residues. V gave up 5 bases and J gave up 8 bases, with 15 bases separating them. Here the CDR3 DNA reads TGCGCCAGCAGCGTCGACAGAGGGAGCGAAAAACTGTTTTTT. As protein: CASSVDRGSEKLFF.

The chain is built from TRBV10-3 and TRBJ1-6; no definite D call. In germline, CDR1 is ENHRY, CDR2 SYGVKD. Trimming took off 3 bases at V and 0 bases at J, with 9 bases between the two ends. The CDR3 has 16 amino acids. The CDR3 reads CAISDSVSSYNSPLHF. The DNA for the CDR3 is TGTGCCATCAGTGATTCGGTGAGCTCCTATAATTCACCCCTCCACTTT.

This chain joins TRBV4-3 and TRBJ2-3; 8 bases are shared with TRBD2. The CDR3 is made up of 17 amino acids. Germline V CDR1 and CDR2: LGHNA, YSLEER. The V segment lost 4 bases and the J segment 0 bases; nucleotides outside the gene matches: 9. The CDR3: CASSLSSAGGSTDTQYF. Written as DNA, the CDR3 is TGCGCCAGCAGCCTCTCATCTGCGGGAGGTAGCACAGATACGCAGTATTTT.

The chain combines TRBV4-3 with TRBJ2-7; D perhaps matches TRBD1 (6 bases). This CDR3 is 15 amino acids long. The germline V and J ends were trimmed by 1 base and 0 bases, with 10 bases remaining between them. Looked up from germline, CDR1 is LGHNA and CDR2 is YSLEER. The CDR3 DNA follows: TGCGCCAGCAGCCAAGGAAGAGGGGGCTCCTACGAGCAGTACTTC. Translating gives CASSQGRGGSYEQYF.

The chain carries TRBV6-1 and TRBJ2-2, with 12 bases matching TRBD2. The CDR3 spans 17 residues. Germline V gene sequence: CDR1 MNHNS, CDR2 SASEGT. With V trimmed by 4 bases and J by 6 bases, 9 bases remained unmatched. This CDR3 is CASSGLAGAGLAGELFF. CDR3 nucleotide sequence: TGTGCCAGCAGTGGACTAGCGGGGGCTGGGTTGGCCGGGGAGCTGTTTTTT.

This clone showed up just once. V gene TRBV6-5 combines with J gene TRBJ2-3, with D possibly being TRBD1 (6 bases). The CDR3 spans 14 residues. Germline values: CDR1 MNHEY, CDR2 SVGAGI. The V end lost 5 bases, the J end lost 3 bases, and 12 bases lay between the germline ends. In DNA, the CDR3 is TGTGCCAGCAGTGTAACAGGGTTGACAGATACGCAGTATTTT. Amino acid sequence: CASSVTGLTDTQYF.

The chain employs TRBV5-4 and TRBJ2-3; TRBD2 aligns across 7 bases. This CDR3 comprises 19 residues. In germline, CDR1 is SGHNT, CDR2 YYREEE (reference sequence). With V trimmed by 5 bases and J by 9 bases, 27 bases remained unmatched. CDR3 in DNA: TGTGCCAGCAGTTACAACTGGGCCTCGTCCAGCGGGGTTGAGGACACGCAGTATTTT. It translates to CASSYNWASSSGVEDTQYF.

The chain uses TRBV5-1 and TRBJ2-3; 12 positions match TRBD1. After removal of 4 bases from V and 5 bases from J, the junction contained 8 bases not matched to a gene. The CDR3 spans 16 residues. Germline V lookup: CDR1 SGHRS, CDR2 YFSETQ. CDR3 sequence reads: CASSPGDRGLGDTQYF. In DNA form, the CDR3 reads TGCGCCAGCAGCCCAGGGGACAGGGGGCTAGGAGATACGCAGTATTTT.

This clone was counted once. The genes are TRBV7-8 and TRBJ2-2, with TRBD1 matching over 8 bases. V lost 6 bases, J lost 5 bases, and 5 bases stayed unmatched. The germline V gene encodes CDR1 SGHVS and CDR2 FQNEAQ. The CDR3 length is 14 residues. The CDR3 nucleotides read TGTGCCAGCAGTTTTCGGACAGGGACCGGGGAGCTGTTTTTT. As protein: CASSFRTGTGELFF.

This rearrangement joins TRBV2 to TRBJ1-1; 8 bases map to TRBD1. V shed 3 bases, J shed 0 bases, and the junction held 12 bases outside the gene matches. Germline V gene lookup returns CDR1 SNHLY and CDR2 FYNNEI. This CDR3 has 18 amino acids. This CDR3 reads CASSDVTGTGSLNTEAFF. CDR3 DNA sequence: TGTGCCAGCAGTGACGTTACCGGGACAGGCAGCCTGAACACTGAAGCTTTCTTT.

The gene calls are TRBV6-6 and TRBJ2-3, with a tentative D call TRBD2 (5 bases). The CDR3 contains 15 residues. V was shortened by 6 bases and J by 2 bases, with 15 bases between the two germline ends. CDR1 and CDR2 from the germline V gene are MNHNY and SVGAGI (reference sequence). The CDR3 protein is CASSFSGPFTDTQYF. CDR3 nucleotide sequence: TGTGCCAGCAGCTTCAGCGGACCCTTCACAGATACGCAGTATTTT.

Only one count was recorded for this clone. The rearrangement links TRBV6-6 to TRBJ1-4, with a weak D call TRBD1 (5 bases). Trimming stripped 2 bases from V and 8 bases from J, with 9 bases between. Germline CDR1 reads MNHNY; CDR2 reads SVGAGI (reference sequence). This CDR3 spans 13 amino acids. The CDR3 protein is CASSYGRQEKLFF. The CDR3 nucleotides read TGTGCCAGCAGTTACGGTCGACAGGAAAAACTGTTTTTT.

This sequence joins TRBV4-1 and TRBJ2-7, with 8 bases that match TRBD1. This CDR3 is 14 amino acids long. Germline V gene sequence: CDR1 MGHRA, CDR2 YSYEKL. The trim removed 1 base at V and 2 bases at J, leaving 1 base unmatched. The chain's CDR3 is CASSQGTGTYEQYF. For the CDR3, the DNA is TGCGCCAGCAGCCAAGGGACAGGGACCTACGAGCAGTACTTC.

V is TRBV7-9 and J is TRBJ2-7; D may be TRBD1 (5 bases). The V end lost 3 bases, the J end lost 0 bases, and 9 bases lay between the germline ends. Germline CDR1 is SEHNR and CDR2 is FQNEAQ (reference sequence). The CDR3 loop spans 14 amino acids. The CDR3 region has the DNA TGTGCCAGCAGCTTTGGACACCCCTCCTACGAGCAGTACTTC. Translated: CASSFGHPSYEQYF.

The V gene is TRBV29-1, the J gene TRBJ1-2; D gene unclear. Trimming removed 7 bases from V and 3 bases from J, with 15 bases in between. The CDR3 consists of 13 residues. Germline V gene sequence: CDR1 SQVTM, CDR2 ANQGSEA. The CDR3 protein is CSAPSNTDYGYTF. CDR3 nucleotides: TGCAGCGCCCCATCGAACACCGACTATGGCTACACCTTC.

The J gene is TRBJ2-5, the V gene TRBV5-1; perhaps TRBD2 as D (6 bases). V lost 4 bases and J lost 5, with 12 bases in between. CDR1 is SGHRS and CDR2 is YFSETQ in the germline V gene. The CDR3 runs 13 residues. The CDR3 is CASSHWGEETQYF. The CDR3 DNA reads as TGCGCCAGCAGCCATTGGGGGGAGGAGACCCAGTACTTC.

This chain uses TRBV9 with TRBJ2-3; 9 nucleotides line up with TRBD2. CDR1 is SGDLS, CDR2 YYNGEE, per germline. V trimming: 3 bases; J trimming: 2 bases; junction bases outside the gene matches: 4. The CDR3 consists of 15 residues. In nucleotides, the CDR3 is TGTGCCAGCAGCGCTAGCGGGGATCCCACAGATACGCAGTATTTT. This encodes CASSASGDPTDTQYF.

The V and J genes are TRBV7-9 and TRBJ2-3; D could derive from TRBD1 or TRBD2 (5 bases each). CDR1 and CDR2 from the germline V gene are SEHNR and FQNEAQ (reference sequence). The CDR3 is 15 residues long. Trimming cost V 5 bases and J 0 bases, with 12 bases left between them. The CDR3 sequence is CASSEPGPSTDTQYF. In DNA, the CDR3 is TGTGCCAGCAGCGAACCGGGACCGAGCACAGATACGCAGTATTTT.

The chain combines TRBV27 with TRBJ1-1, with D perhaps TRBD1 (5 bases). Germline CDR1 is MNHEY and CDR2 is SMNVEV (reference sequence). The ends were cut back, 2 bases at V and 4 bases at J, with 23 bases in the middle. The CDR3 length is 18 residues. The CDR3 loop is CASSLIAREGTMGTEAFF. Here the CDR3 DNA reads TGTGCCAGCAGTTTAATTGCCAGGGAAGGGACCATGGGCACTGAAGCTTTCTTT.

The J gene is TRBJ2-7, the V gene TRBV2; D may match TRBD1 or TRBD2 (5 bases each). This CDR3 comprises 13 residues. Per the germline V gene, CDR1 is SNHLY and CDR2 is FYNNEI. The V gene lost 3 bases and the J gene lost 3 bases, with 9 bases spanning the gap. The CDR3: CASSDRDGYEQYF. The CDR3 DNA sequence: TGTGCCAGCAGTGATAGGGACGGCTACGAGCAGTACTTC. Variable domain in full (rest from reference TRBV2 and TRBJ2-7): EPEVTQTPSHQVTQMGQEVILRCVPISNHLYFYWYRQILGQKVEFLVSFYNNEISEKSEIFDDQFSVERPDGSNFTLKIRSTKLEDSAMYFCASSDRDGYEQYFGPGTRLTVT.

The gene calls are TRBV11-2 and TRBJ2-5; 7 bases line up with TRBD1. Trimming cost V 1 base and J 1 base; bases outside gene matches: 6. Per germline, CDR1 SGHAT and CDR2 FQNNGV. This CDR3 is 16 amino acids long. The CDR3 loop reads CASSLVGQRGQETQYF. The CDR3 coding sequence is TGTGCCAGCAGCTTAGTGGGACAGAGGGGCCAAGAGACCCAGTACTTC.

The CDR3 sequence is CASTLGSGEPQHF. The DNA of the CDR3 is TGTGCCAGCACACTGGGATCCGGTGAGCCCCAGCATTTT. The rearrangement links TRBV2 to TRBJ1-5, with D unresolved. This CDR3 is built from 13 residues. Germline CDR1 and CDR2: SNHLY and FYNNEI. The V and J ends lost 7 bases and 8 bases respectively, with 15 bases between them.

This rearrangement joins TRBV29-1 to TRBJ2-3; maybe TRBD2 (6 bases). Between the trimmed V and J ends, which lost 6 bases and 6 bases, there was a span of 19 bases. In germline, CDR1 is SQVTM, CDR2 ANQGSEA. There are 14 residues in the CDR3. This CDR3 is CSVPAGRGRDTQYF. The DNA of the CDR3 is TGCAGCGTCCCCGCGGGGAGAGGGAGGGATACGCAGTATTTT.

The chain employs TRBV27 and TRBJ2-7; the D call may be TRBD1 or TRBD2 (5 bases each). V gave up 2 bases and J gave up 6 bases, with 8 bases separating them. From germline, CDR1 is MNHEY and CDR2 SMNVEV (reference sequence). The CDR3 loop spans 12 amino acids. CDR3 residues: CASSLVRGEQYF. CDR3 DNA: TGTGCCAGCAGTTTAGTGAGGGGCGAGCAGTACTTC.